This T cell receptor beta chain was observed in a study of beta chain features in type 1 diabetes (dated by TCRdb to the late 2010s). Regarding the complete study: Patients and healthy donors did not differ in mean age, gender distribution, total cell number or subset yield. The study compared the TCRB repertoires of sorted circulating CD4+ T cell subsets in recently diagnosed type 1 diabetes patients with those in matched healthy donors. A total of roughly 100 million sorted cells were examined across all samples, and RNA yield correlated strongly with the number of cells per subset. Regulatory and stem cell-like memory subsets were obtained from only 8 patients and roughly eight healthy donors, while naive and central memory subsets were obtained from all 30 or so donors.

V gives up 4 bases and J gives up 0 bases, and the segment between their germline ends measures 15 bases. The CDR3 covers 16 residues, taking in both the cysteine and the phenylalanine. The only DNA kept is the CDR3, 48 bases in frame from the first base. CDR1 and CDR2 are read off the germline V gene as SGHRS and YFSETQ. The entire amount of isolated RNA was reverse transcribed using the High Capacity cDNA Reverse Transcription Kit, so the sequenced TCRB transcripts were expressed ones. Naive, central memory and regulatory T cell samples underwent deep immunoSEQ sequencing, averaging about 3.57 million total reads per sample. After sorted cells were lysed in RLT buffer, RNA was extracted with DNase-treated RNeasy Micro or Mini kits, with the choice depending on cell number. Each cell subset was processed on its own to prevent cross-contamination, while patient and healthy donor samples were processed together. TCRB sequences were amplified from cDNA with the immunoSEQ multiplex PCR, producing 87-bp fragments spanning the CDR3 region. Sequencing of the amplicons was done on the Illumina HiSeq platform. Per the source publication's procedure: PCR bias was corrected computationally using synthetic template baselines, and reads within Hamming distance 2 were collapsed, with unmergeable singletons discarded. By aligning reads against IMGT, V, D and J genes, CDR3 length, and insertions or deletions at six rearrangement sites were assigned. Within each subset, clonotype counts were normalized to sorted cell number, and only after that were true diversity and Gini coefficients computed with the tcR R package. The overlap coefficient, calculated on TCRB nucleotide sequences, was used to quantify repertoire sharing. Out-of-frame TCRB sequences from naive cells were analyzed to stand in for the pre-selection repertoire. The table comes from immuneACCESS by way of TCRdb, which keeps in-frame sequences with V and J called. Part of the clones is missing from these tables; in studies checked, under half for an unresolved V gene and the rest for unknown reasons. The V and J calls and the clone size are those of that table, but D and trimming were determined from the DNA. The sample profile shows 860,000 or so clones; 15% to 20% of them were found once. Together, the top ten hold roughly 0.025% of the sample.

General findings and caveats noted by the study authors: Because cDNA rather than genomic DNA was sequenced, highly expressing activated cells could have been over-represented, although no difference in activation and CD3 levels was found between groups. Naive, central memory and regulatory TCRB repertoires appeared more similar among patients than among healthy donors. Shorter templates might be favored by PCR, yet because patient and control samples were amplified and corrected together, any such skew would affect both groups equally. Patients with type 1 diabetes made fewer insertions and deleted more nucleotides at VDJ recombination sites, implying thymic rearrangement abnormalities. Type 1 diabetes patients showed a moderate but significant shortening of TCRB CDR3 length in all four CD4+ subsets. Because small numbers of individuals were included in the HLA sub-analyses, any influence of HLA type on TCRB rearrangement was left unresolved.

On this clone itself: The antigen it binds to is not known. The record has no base qualities; no much larger clone is one base away.

Each donor gave one peripheral blood draw, approximately 110 mL on average, collected into heparinised tubes. A BD FACSAria II and a panel including CD45RO, CCR7, CD25, CD127, CD95 and CD27 were used to sort naive, central memory, regulatory and stem cell-like memory CD4+ T cells. All sorted populations exceeded 95% purity. PBMCs were isolated immediately by Lymphoprep density gradient centrifugation and stained directly without culture. Samples were stained and sorted in pairs, with one healthy donor and one patient per experiment, so that batch effects were minimized. Sequencing used naive CD4+ T cells from blood. This specimen's cell subset or site label, per the study, means: true naive CD4+ T cells. The rearranged segments are TRBV5-1 and TRBJ2-3; TRBD1 is possibly the D segment (6 matching bases). The receptor's source is a woman younger than 35 in good health. Here is the DNA: TGCGCCAGCAGCCCGTCGGCCGGGACAAGCACAGATACGCAGTATTTT. It codes for CASSPSAGTSTDTQYF.